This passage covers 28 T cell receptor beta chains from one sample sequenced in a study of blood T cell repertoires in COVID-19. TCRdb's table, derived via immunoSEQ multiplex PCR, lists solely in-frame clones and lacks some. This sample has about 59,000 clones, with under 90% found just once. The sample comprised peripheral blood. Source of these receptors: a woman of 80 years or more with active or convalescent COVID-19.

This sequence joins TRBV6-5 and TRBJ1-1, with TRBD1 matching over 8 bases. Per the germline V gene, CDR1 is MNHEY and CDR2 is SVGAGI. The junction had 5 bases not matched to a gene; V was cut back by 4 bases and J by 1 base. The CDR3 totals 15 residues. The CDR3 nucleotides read TGTGCCAGCAGTTTCTTACAGGGGGGGAACACTGAAGCTTTCTTT. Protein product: CASSFLQGGNTEAFF.

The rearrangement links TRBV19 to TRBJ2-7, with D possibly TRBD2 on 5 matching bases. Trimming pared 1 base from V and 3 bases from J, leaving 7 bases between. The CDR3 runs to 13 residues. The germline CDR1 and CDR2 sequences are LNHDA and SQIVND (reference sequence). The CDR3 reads CASSIGEFYEQYF. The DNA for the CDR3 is TGTGCCAGTAGTATAGGGGAGTTCTACGAGCAGTACTTC.

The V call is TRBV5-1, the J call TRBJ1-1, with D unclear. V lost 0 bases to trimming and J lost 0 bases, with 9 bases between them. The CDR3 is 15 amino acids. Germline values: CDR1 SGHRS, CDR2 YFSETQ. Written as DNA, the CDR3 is TGCGCCAGCAGCTTGGCACAGCCCATGAACACTGAAGCTTTCTTT. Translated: CASSLAQPMNTEAFF.

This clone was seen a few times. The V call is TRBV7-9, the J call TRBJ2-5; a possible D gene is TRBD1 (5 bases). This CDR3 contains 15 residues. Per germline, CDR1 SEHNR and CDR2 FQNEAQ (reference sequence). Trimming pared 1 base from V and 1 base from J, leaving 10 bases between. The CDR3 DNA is TGTGCCAGCAGCTTAGTGCCCGACAGCCAAGAGACCCAGTACTTC. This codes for CASSLVPDSQETQYF.

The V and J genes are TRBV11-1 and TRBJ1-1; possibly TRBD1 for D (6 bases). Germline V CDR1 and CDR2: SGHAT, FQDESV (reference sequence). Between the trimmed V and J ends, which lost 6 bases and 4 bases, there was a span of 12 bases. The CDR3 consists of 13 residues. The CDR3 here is CASRRTGPTEAFF. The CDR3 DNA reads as TGTGCCAGCAGGCGCACAGGGCCCACTGAAGCTTTCTTT.

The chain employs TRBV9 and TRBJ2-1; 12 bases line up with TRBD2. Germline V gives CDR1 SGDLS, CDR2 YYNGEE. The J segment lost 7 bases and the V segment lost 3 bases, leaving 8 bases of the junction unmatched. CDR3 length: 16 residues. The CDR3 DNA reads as TGTGCCAGCAGCGGACGAACTAGCGGGGGGCTGAATGAGCAGTTCTTC. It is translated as CASSGRTSGGLNEQFF.

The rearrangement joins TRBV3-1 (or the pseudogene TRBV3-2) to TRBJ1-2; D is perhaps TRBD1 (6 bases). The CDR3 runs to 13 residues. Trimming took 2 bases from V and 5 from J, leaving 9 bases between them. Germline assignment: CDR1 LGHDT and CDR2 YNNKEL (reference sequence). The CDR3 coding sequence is TGTGCCAGCAGCCAAACGCAGGGGTATGGCTACACCTTC. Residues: CASSQTQGYGYTF.

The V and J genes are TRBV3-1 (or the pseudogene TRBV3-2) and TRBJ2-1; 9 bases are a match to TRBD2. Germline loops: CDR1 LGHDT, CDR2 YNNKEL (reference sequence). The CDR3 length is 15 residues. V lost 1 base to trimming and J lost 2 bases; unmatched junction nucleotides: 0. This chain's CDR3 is CASSQGGGAYNEQFF. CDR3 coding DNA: TGTGCCAGCAGCCAAGGCGGGGGGGCCTACAATGAGCAGTTCTTC.

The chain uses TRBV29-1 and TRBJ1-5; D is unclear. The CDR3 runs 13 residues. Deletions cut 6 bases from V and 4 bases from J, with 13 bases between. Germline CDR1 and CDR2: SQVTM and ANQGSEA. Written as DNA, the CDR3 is TGCAGCGTCCGCCAGGCCGCAAATCAGCCCCAGCATTTT. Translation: CSVRQAANQPQHF.

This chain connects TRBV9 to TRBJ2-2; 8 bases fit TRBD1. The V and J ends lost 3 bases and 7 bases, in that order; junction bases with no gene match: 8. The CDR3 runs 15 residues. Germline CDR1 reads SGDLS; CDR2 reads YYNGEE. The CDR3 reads CASSAIGQGNGELFF. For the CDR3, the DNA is TGTGCCAGCAGCGCTATTGGACAGGGTAACGGGGAGCTGTTTTTT.

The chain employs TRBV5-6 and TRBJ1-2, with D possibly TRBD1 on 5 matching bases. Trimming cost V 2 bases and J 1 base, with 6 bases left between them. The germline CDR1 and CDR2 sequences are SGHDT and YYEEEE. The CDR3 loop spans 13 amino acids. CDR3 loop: CASSLGHNYGYTF. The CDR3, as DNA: TGTGCCAGCAGCTTAGGACATAACTATGGCTACACCTTC.

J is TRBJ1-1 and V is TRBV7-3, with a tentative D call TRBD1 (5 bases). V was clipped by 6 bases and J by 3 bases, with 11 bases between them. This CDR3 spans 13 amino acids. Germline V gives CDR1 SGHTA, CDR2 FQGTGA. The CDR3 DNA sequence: TGTGCCAGCAGTCTAGGGGTCGACACTGAAGCTTTCTTT. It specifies CASSLGVDTEAFF.

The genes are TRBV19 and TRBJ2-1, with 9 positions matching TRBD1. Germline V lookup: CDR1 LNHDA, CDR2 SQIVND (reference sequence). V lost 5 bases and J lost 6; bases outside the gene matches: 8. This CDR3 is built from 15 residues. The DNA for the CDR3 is TGTGCCAGTAGTCCCGGACAGGGGACGTCCAATGAGCAGTTCTTC. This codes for CASSPGQGTSNEQFF.

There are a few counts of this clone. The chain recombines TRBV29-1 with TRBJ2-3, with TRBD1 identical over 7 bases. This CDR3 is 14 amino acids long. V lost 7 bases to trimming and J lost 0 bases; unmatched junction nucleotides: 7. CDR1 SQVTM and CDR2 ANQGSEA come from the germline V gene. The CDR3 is CSATTGRSTDTQYF. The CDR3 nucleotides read TGCAGCGCCACGACAGGGCGCAGCACAGATACGCAGTATTTT.

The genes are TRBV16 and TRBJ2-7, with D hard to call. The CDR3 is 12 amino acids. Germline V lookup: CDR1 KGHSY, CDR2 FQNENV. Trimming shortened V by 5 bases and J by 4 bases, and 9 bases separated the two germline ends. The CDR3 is CASSRNGYEQYF. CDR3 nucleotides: TGTGCCAGCAGCAGAAACGGGTACGAGCAGTACTTC.

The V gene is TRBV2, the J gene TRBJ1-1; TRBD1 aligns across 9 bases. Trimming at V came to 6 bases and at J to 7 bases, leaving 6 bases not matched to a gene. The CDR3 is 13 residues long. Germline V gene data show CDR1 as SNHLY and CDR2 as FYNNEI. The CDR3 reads CASREDRGGEAFF. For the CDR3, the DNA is TGTGCCAGCAGAGAGGACAGGGGTGGTGAAGCTTTCTTT.

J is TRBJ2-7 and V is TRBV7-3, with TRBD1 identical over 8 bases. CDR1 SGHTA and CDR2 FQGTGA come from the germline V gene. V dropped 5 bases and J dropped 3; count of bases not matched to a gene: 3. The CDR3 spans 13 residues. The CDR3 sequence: CASSRGTGYEQYF. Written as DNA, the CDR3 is TGTGCCAGCAGCAGGGGGACAGGCTACGAGCAGTACTTC. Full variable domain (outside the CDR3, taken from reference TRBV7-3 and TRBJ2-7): GAGVSQTPSNKVTEKGKYVELRCDPISGHTALYWYRQSLGQGPEFLIYFQGTGAADDSGLPNDRFFAVRPEGSVSTLKIQRTERGDSAVYLCASSRGTGYEQYFGPGTRLTVT.

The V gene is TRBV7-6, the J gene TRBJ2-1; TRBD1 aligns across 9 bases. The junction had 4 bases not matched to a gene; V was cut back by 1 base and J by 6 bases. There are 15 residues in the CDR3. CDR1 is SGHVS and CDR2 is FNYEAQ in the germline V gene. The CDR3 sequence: CASSLGQGGGNEQFF. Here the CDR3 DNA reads TGTGCCAGCAGCTTAGGACAGGGGGGAGGCAATGAGCAGTTCTTC.

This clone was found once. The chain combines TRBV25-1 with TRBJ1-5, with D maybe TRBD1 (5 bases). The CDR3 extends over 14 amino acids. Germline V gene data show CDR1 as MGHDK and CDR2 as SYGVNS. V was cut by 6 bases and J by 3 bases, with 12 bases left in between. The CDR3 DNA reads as TGTGCCAGCAGACAGGAGGGTTTCAATCAGCCCCAGCATTTT. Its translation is CASRQEGFNQPQHF.

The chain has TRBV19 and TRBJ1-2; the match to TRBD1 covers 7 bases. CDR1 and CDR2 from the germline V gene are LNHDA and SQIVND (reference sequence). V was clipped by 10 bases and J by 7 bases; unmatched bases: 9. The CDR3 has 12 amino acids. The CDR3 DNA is TGTGCCACAGAGGGACAGTTAGGTGGCTACACCTTC. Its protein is CATEGQLGGYTF.

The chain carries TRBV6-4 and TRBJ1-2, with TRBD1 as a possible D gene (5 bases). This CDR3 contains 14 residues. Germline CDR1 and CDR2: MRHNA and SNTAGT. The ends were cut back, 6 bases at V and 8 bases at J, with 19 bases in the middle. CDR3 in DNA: TGTGCCAGCAGCGCAGACAGCCAAAATATGGGCTACACCTTC. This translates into CASSADSQNMGYTF.

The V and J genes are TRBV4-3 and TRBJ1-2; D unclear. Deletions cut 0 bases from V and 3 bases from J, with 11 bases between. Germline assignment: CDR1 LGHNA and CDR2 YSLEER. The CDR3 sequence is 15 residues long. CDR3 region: CASSQDRGRDYGYTF. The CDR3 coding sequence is TGCGCCAGCAGCCAAGACCGCGGGAGGGACTATGGCTACACCTTC.

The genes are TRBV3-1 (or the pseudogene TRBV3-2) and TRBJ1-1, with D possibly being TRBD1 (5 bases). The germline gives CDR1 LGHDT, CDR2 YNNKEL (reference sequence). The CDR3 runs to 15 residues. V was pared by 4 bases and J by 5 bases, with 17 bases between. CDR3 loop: CASSLEVGGRTEAFF. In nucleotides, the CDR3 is TGTGCCAGCAGCCTTGAGGTCGGGGGAAGGACTGAAGCTTTCTTT.

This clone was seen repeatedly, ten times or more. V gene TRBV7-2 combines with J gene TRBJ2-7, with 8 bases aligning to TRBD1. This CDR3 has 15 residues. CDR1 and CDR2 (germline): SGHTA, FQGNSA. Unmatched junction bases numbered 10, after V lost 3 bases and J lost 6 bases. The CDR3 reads CASSLGQVLGTEQYF. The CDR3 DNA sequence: TGTGCCAGCAGCTTGGGACAGGTCCTTGGAACCGAGCAGTACTTC.

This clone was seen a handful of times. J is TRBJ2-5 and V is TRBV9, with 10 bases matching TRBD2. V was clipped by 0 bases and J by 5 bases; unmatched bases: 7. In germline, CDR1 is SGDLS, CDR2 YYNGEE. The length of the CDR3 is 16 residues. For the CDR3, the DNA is TGTGCCAGCAGCGTAGGTAGCGGGGGGTCAGGTGAGACCCAGTACTTC. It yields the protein CASSVGSGGSGETQYF.

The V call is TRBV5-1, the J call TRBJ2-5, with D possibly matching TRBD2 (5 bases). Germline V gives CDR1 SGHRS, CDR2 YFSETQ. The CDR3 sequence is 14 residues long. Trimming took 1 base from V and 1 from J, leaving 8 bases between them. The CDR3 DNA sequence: TGCGCCAGCAGCTTGCAGCGGCCCCAAGAGACCCAGTACTTC. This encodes CASSLQRPQETQYF.

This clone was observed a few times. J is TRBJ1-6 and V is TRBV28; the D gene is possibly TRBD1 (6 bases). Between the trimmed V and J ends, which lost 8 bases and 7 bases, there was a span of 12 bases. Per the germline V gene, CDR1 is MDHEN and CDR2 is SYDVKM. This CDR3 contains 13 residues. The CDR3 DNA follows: TGTGCCAGCTGGGGACACCTCAATTCACCCCTCCACTTT. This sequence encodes CASWGHLNSPLHF.

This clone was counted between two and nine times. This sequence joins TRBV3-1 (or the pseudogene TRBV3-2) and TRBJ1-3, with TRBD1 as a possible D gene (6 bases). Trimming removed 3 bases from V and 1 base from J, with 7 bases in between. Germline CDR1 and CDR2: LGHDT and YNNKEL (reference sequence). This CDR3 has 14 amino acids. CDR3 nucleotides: TGTGCCAGCAGCCACAGGGGTTCTGGAAACACCATATATTTT. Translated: CASSHRGSGNTIYF.